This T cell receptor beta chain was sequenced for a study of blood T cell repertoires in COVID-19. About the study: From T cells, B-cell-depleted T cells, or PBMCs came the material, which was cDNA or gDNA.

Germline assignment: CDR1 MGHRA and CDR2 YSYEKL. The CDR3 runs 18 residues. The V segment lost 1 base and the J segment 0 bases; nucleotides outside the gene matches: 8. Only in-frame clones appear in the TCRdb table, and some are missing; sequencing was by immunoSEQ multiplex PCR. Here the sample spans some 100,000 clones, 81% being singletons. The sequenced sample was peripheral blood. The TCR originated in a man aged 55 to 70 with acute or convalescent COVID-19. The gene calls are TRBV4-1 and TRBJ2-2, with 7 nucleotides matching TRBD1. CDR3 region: CASSQGHAGTANTGELFF. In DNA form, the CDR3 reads TGCGCCAGCAGCCAAGGTCACGCCGGGACAGCGAACACCGGGGAGCTGTTTTTT.